This passage covers 19 T cell receptor beta chains from one sample sequenced in a study of PD-1 blockade in classical Hodgkin lymphoma (dated by TCRdb to about 2020). Taken with the paper, the label for time point translates to: cycle 2 day 1 (C2D1) of nivolumab. Every trial patient had relapsed after autologous stem cell transplantation, and cohorts A, B and C differed in prior brentuximab vedotin exposure. Libraries were prepared through the immunoSEQ multiplex PCR assay. Not all clones reach the TCRdb copy of this immuneACCESS table, which keeps in-frame sequences only. Checked studies attribute under half of the gap to unresolved V genes and leave the rest unexplained. The sample profile shows about 100,000 clones; roughly 87% of them were found once. Less than 20% of the sample rests with the top ten. This material consisted of peripheral blood mononuclear cells (PBMCs), taken before the second cycle of nivolumab. The receptors shown here come from a human donor with classical Hodgkin lymphoma.

The chain carries TRBV6-1 and TRBJ1-4; tentative D call: TRBD1 (5 bases). The germline V gene has CDR1 MNHNS and CDR2 SASEGT. The V end was cut by 8 bases, the J end by 4 bases, with 11 bases between. CDR3 length: 13 residues. In DNA, the CDR3 is TGTGCCAGCGCCTGGAGGGGTAATGAAAAACTGTTTTTT. Translation: CASAWRGNEKLFF.

The chain couples TRBV11-2 to TRBJ2-4; D may correspond to TRBD1 or TRBD2 (5 bases each). Trimming removed 3 bases from V and 7 bases from J, with 13 bases in between. From germline, CDR1 is SGHAT and CDR2 FQNNGV. This CDR3 is built from 14 residues. CDR3 nucleotide sequence: TGTGCCAGCAGCTTGTGGGGGATTGGGAACATTCAGTACTTC. Translated, it gives CASSLWGIGNIQYF.

The J gene is TRBJ2-7, the V gene TRBV7-5; whether TRBD1, the table's D call, matches the DNA was not checked. TRBV7-5 is a pseudogene. This CDR3 is 15 amino acids long. Here the CDR3 reads CARSRDRATLYEQYF. CDR3 in DNA: TGTGCCAGAAGCCGGGACAGGGCCACCCTCTACGAGCAGTACTTC.

This clone has only a few counts. J is TRBJ1-1 and V is TRBV27; possibly TRBD1 for D (6 bases). Germline-derived CDR1 and CDR2 are MNHEY and SMNVEV (reference sequence). V was trimmed by 5 bases and J by 10 bases, leaving 20 bases between them. There are 14 residues in the CDR3. The CDR3 here is CASSNLLGRDIAFF. The CDR3 DNA follows: TGTGCCAGCAGTAACCTTTTAGGGAGGGACATAGCTTTCTTT.

The chain recombines TRBV5-1 with TRBJ2-7; 10 nucleotides align to TRBD2. CDR1 and CDR2 from the germline V gene are SGHRS and YFSETQ. The CDR3 has 15 residues. The V segment lost 4 bases and the J segment 2 bases; nucleotides outside the gene matches: 6. The CDR3 DNA reads TGCGCCAGCAGCGGCGCTAGCGGGAGTCCCTACGAGCAGTACTTC. This sequence encodes CASSGASGSPYEQYF.

The J gene is TRBJ2-5, the V gene TRBV15, with 10 bases matching TRBD2. The J segment lost 11 bases and the V segment lost 1 base, leaving 13 bases of the junction unmatched. Germline CDR1 and CDR2: LNHNV and YYDKDF (reference sequence). The CDR3 consists of 16 residues. The CDR3, as DNA: TGTGCCACCAGCAGAGGGCGGCTAGCGGGGGACGGGGAGCAGTACTTC. Translation gives CATSRGRLAGDGEQYF. Together with reference TRBV15 and TRBJ2-5, the CDR3 gives the full variable domain: DAMVIQNPRYQVTQFGKPVTLSCSQTLNHNVMYWYQQKSSQAPKLLFHYYDKDFNNEADTPDNFQSRRPNTSFCFLDIRSPGLGDTAMYLCATSRGRLAGDGEQYFGPGTRLLVL.

This chain uses TRBV18 with TRBJ1-4; 10 bases align to TRBD1. The length of the CDR3 is 15 residues. Germline V gives CDR1 KGHSH, CDR2 LQKENI. The V and J ends lost 3 bases and 7 bases, in that order; junction bases with no gene match: 5. CDR3 bases: TGTGCCAGCTCACCTCGGACAGGGGGAGGTGAAAAACTGTTTTTT. Protein sequence: CASSPRTGGGEKLFF.

This chain links TRBV19 with TRBJ2-2; 7 nucleotides line up with TRBD2. Germline CDR1 LNHDA, CDR2 SQIVND (reference sequence). The V segment lost 6 bases and the J segment 5 bases; nucleotides outside the gene matches: 12. The CDR3 totals 16 residues. Written as DNA, the CDR3 is TGTGCCAGTAGGATTGGCGGGAGAACTGTAACCGGGGAGCTGTTTTTT. Its translation is CASRIGGRTVTGELFF.

This chain uses TRBV7-9 with TRBJ1-5; no clear D gene. The CDR3 has 12 residues. The V gene lost 5 bases and the J gene lost 5 bases, with 7 bases spanning the gap. Germline V gene data show CDR1 as SEHNR and CDR2 as FQNEAQ (reference sequence). The CDR3 reads CASSLGHQPQHF. Written as DNA, the CDR3 is TGTGCCAGCAGCCTCGGTCATCAGCCCCAGCATTTT. Looking up the rest from reference TRBV7-9 and TRBJ1-5 gives the full variable domain: DTGVSQNPRHKITKRGQNVTFRCDPISEHNRLYWYRQTLGQGPEFLTYFQNEAQLEKSRLLSDRFSAERPKGSFSTLEIQRTEQGDSAMYLCASSLGHQPQHFGDGTRLSIL.

The CDR3 loop is CASSALPGANVLTF. CDR3 nucleotides: TGTGCCAGCAGCGCGCTCCCGGGGGCCAACGTCCTGACTTTC. The rearrangement links TRBV11-2 to TRBJ2-6; unclear D gene. Trimming cost V 5 bases and J 4 bases, with 9 bases left between them. Looked up from germline, CDR1 is SGHAT and CDR2 is FQNNGV. The CDR3 runs to 14 residues.

A remark on this clone: One end of the junction is discordant with germline, which a read error may explain. This chain joins TRBV7-7 and TRBJ2-2; 12 bases map to TRBD1. The CDR3 is 17 residues long. CDR1 is SSHAT and CDR2 is FNYEAQ in the germline V gene (reference sequence). In DNA, the CDR3 is TGTGCTAGCAGCTCGTCCGGGACAGGGGGCCGCACCGGGGAGCTGTTTTTT. Translated: CASSSSGTGGRTGELFF.

The chain employs TRBV6-1 and TRBJ2-7, with 10 nucleotides matching TRBD1. The germline V gene encodes CDR1 MNHNS and CDR2 SASEGT. This CDR3 spans 15 amino acids. V lost 7 bases and J lost 5; bases outside the gene matches: 11. In nucleotides, the CDR3 is TGTGCCAGCAATCGATTTTGGGACAGGGGCGACGAGCAGTACTTC. Protein: CASNRFWDRGDEQYF.

The chain carries TRBV19 and TRBJ2-3; TRBD2 matches at 13 bases. The germline V gene has CDR1 LNHDA and CDR2 SQIVND (reference sequence). The V segment lost 2 bases and the J segment 4 bases; nucleotides outside the gene matches: 6. The CDR3 runs to 17 residues. The CDR3 nucleotides are TGTGCCAGTAGTATATGGACTAGCGGGAGCGGCGCAGATACGCAGTATTTT. Its translation is CASSIWTSGSGADTQYF.

The chain joins TRBV5-4 to TRBJ2-7, with 12 bases lining up with TRBD2. The V and J ends lost 3 bases and 2 bases, in that order; junction bases with no gene match: 6. Germline V gene sequence: CDR1 SGHNT, CDR2 YYREEE (reference sequence). CDR3 size: 16 residues. The CDR3 region is CASSYGTSGLTYEQYF. CDR3 bases: TGTGCCAGCAGCTATGGGACTAGCGGGTTGACCTACGAGCAGTACTTC.

V and J are TRBV6-5 and TRBJ2-5, with TRBD2 identical over 7 bases. V was clipped by 3 bases and J by 4 bases; unmatched bases: 5. CDR1 and CDR2 (germline): MNHEY, SVGAGI. CDR3 length: 14 residues. The CDR3 here is CASSYSGHLETQYF. The CDR3 DNA reads TGTGCCAGCAGTTATAGCGGGCACCTAGAGACCCAGTACTTC.

This clone was detected a few times. The chain recombines TRBV6-5 with TRBJ1-2; D not certain. V was cut by 0 bases and J by 4 bases, with 9 bases left in between. The CDR3 sequence is 14 residues long. From germline, CDR1 is MNHEY and CDR2 SVGAGI. In nucleotides, the CDR3 is TGTGCCAGCAGTTACTCCTCACAAATCTATGGCTACACCTTC. This codes for CASSYSSQIYGYTF.

V is TRBV27 and J is TRBJ2-7; either TRBD1 or TRBD2 may fit D (6 bases each). CDR1 and CDR2 (germline): MNHEY, SMNVEV (reference sequence). Trimming cost V 1 base and J 2 bases, with 12 bases left between them. This CDR3 spans 15 amino acids. The DNA for the CDR3 is TGTGCCAGCAGTTTATTAGGGGGGACTGCCTACGAGCAGTACTTC. It codes for CASSLLGGTAYEQYF.

The chain links TRBV6-1 to TRBJ1-1; tentatively, D is TRBD1 (6 bases). Per the germline V gene, CDR1 is MNHNS and CDR2 is SASEGT. This CDR3 has 15 residues. V was pared by 7 bases and J by 1 base, with 16 bases between. Here the CDR3 DNA reads TGTGCCAGCAATTGGGAGGGGGGCCCGAACACTGAAGCTTTCTTT. Its translation is CASNWEGGPNTEAFF.

The V and J genes are TRBV7-2 and TRBJ2-3; D unclear. CDR3 size: 14 residues. Germline CDR1 is SGHTA and CDR2 is FQGNSA. Trimming stripped 6 bases from V and 1 base from J, with 11 bases between. In nucleotides, the CDR3 is TGTGCCAGCAGTAGGGCTAGTCGCACAGATACGCAGTATTTT. Translation gives CASSRASRTDTQYF.